The 10 T cell receptor beta chains below come from one sample, sequenced in a study of blood T cell repertoires in COVID-19. Assay: immunoSEQ multiplex PCR; the TCRdb copy retains only in-frame clones and omits some. The table records over 200,000 clones, 75% to 90% of them present only once. Sequenced material: PBMCs or T cells enriched from blood (not recorded which). The receptors shown here come from a man in his forties or fifties who had recovered from COVID-19.

V gene TRBV29-1 combines with J gene TRBJ1-4, with 8 bases matching TRBD1. V was pared by 5 bases and J by 7 bases, with 6 bases of the junction left unmatched. Germline loops: CDR1 SQVTM, CDR2 ANQGSEA. CDR3 length: 13 residues. The CDR3 sequence is CSVWTGRGEKLFF. CDR3 in DNA: TGCAGCGTTTGGACAGGGAGGGGTGAAAAACTGTTTTTT. Full variable domain (remainder filled in from reference TRBV29-1 and TRBJ1-4): SAVISQKPSRDICQRGTSLTIQCQVDSQVTMMFWYRQQPGQSLTLIATANQGSEATYESGFVIDKFPISRPNLTFSTLTVSNMSPEDSSIYLCSVWTGRGEKLFFGSGTQLSVL.

This clone appeared many times. At one boundary the junction diverges from the germline segment, which might be a read error. The chain couples TRBV27 to TRBJ2-7; 7 bases are a match to TRBD1. Germline V gene sequence: CDR1 MNHEY, CDR2 SMNVEV (reference sequence). CDR3 length: 13 amino acids. The CDR3 nucleotides are TGTGCCAGCAGTGAGGGACAGCCTTACGCGCAGTACTTC. It encodes CASSEGQPYAQYF.

The chain recombines TRBV11-2 with TRBJ2-3, with 9 bases identical to TRBD1. Germline V gives CDR1 SGHAT, CDR2 FQNNGV. The CDR3 has 15 residues. V trimming: 5 bases; J trimming: 0 bases; junction bases outside the gene matches: 3. The CDR3 sequence is CASSPGQGSTDTQYF. The DNA for the CDR3 is TGTGCCAGCAGCCCCGGACAGGGGAGCACAGATACGCAGTATTTT.

This chain uses TRBV7-9 with TRBJ1-2, with 7 bases aligning to TRBD1. With 2 bases clipped from V and 0 bases from J, the junction kept 3 bases outside the gene matches. The germline gives CDR1 SEHNR, CDR2 FQNEAQ (reference sequence). The CDR3 has 15 residues. CDR3 residues: CASSLTDRSNYGYTF. CDR3 DNA sequence: TGTGCCAGCAGCTTAACGGACAGGTCTAACTATGGCTACACCTTC. The full variable domain, with the rest looked up from reference TRBV7-9 and TRBJ1-2, is DTGVSQNPRHKITKRGQNVTFRCDPISEHNRLYWYRQTLGQGPEFLTYFQNEAQLEKSRLLSDRFSAERPKGSFSTLEIQRTEQGDSAMYLCASSLTDRSNYGYTFGSGTRLTVV.

V is TRBV10-2 and J is TRBJ1-1, with D perhaps matching TRBD1 (6 bases). Germline V gives CDR1 WSHSY, CDR2 SAAADI. This CDR3 is built from 12 residues. The V end lost 4 bases, the J end lost 6 bases, and 9 bases lay between the germline ends. DNA of the CDR3: TGCGCCAGCAGTGTTCAGGGGCCTGAAGCTTTCTTT. Translation: CASSVQGPEAFF.

J is TRBJ1-4 and V is TRBV5-4; D uncertain. Germline CDR1 and CDR2: SGHNT and YYREEE (reference sequence). Trimming stripped 5 bases from V and 3 bases from J, with 5 bases between. The CDR3 has 12 residues. Written as DNA, the CDR3 is TGTGCCAGCAGGGGCCCTAATGAAAAACTGTTTTTT. Translating gives CASRGPNEKLFF.

CDR3 residues: CASRAAGAITDTQYF. CDR3 sequence (DNA): TGTGCCAGCAGGGCGGCGGGGGCAATTACAGATACGCAGTATTTT. The chain links TRBV7-3 to TRBJ2-3; D perhaps matches TRBD2 (7 bases). The V gene's germline CDR1 is SGHTA and CDR2 FQGTGA. The CDR3 has 15 residues. Trimming left V 6 bases short and J 3 bases short, with 16 bases between.

The genes are TRBV6-1 and TRBJ2-7, with 11 nucleotides matching TRBD1. The J segment lost 3 bases and the V segment lost 3 bases, leaving 4 bases of the junction unmatched. The CDR3 loop spans 15 amino acids. In germline, CDR1 is MNHNS, CDR2 SASEGT. CDR3 amino acids: CASSDGTGGFYEQYF. The CDR3 DNA sequence: TGTGCCAGCAGTGACGGGACAGGGGGTTTCTACGAGCAGTACTTC.

This chain connects TRBV14 to TRBJ2-5; maybe TRBD1 (5 bases). This CDR3 has 14 amino acids. Germline CDR1 SGHDN, CDR2 FVKESK. Trimming removed 3 bases at V and 2 bases at J, with 10 bases between. The CDR3 loop reads CASSQWTTQETQYF. The CDR3 nucleotides read TGTGCCAGCAGCCAGTGGACAACTCAAGAGACCCAGTACTTC.

The genes are TRBV11-2 and TRBJ1-4; 9 bases align to TRBD1. With 3 bases clipped from V and 7 bases from J, the junction kept 6 bases outside the gene matches. CDR3 length: 15 amino acids. Germline assignment: CDR1 SGHAT and CDR2 FQNNGV. Here the CDR3 reads CASSFYRGPREKLFF. CDR3 bases: TGTGCCAGCAGCTTCTACAGGGGGCCTCGTGAAAAACTGTTTTTT.